This T cell receptor (beta chain) comes out of a study of T cells after yellow fever vaccination (dated by TCRdb to about 2019). Broadly, across the study: Libraries from fractions with low cell numbers were prepared with the SMART-Seq v4 Ultra Low Input RNA kit. To follow T-cell clones before and after primary and booster YFV17D yellow fever vaccination, bulk TCR alpha and beta repertoires were sequenced over time. Two healthy male donors made up the cohort, one aged 18 to 29 years and the other aged 30 to 40 years. Blood was collected at multiple timepoints before and after primary and secondary immunization, and bulk PBMC replicates and cell subsets were isolated.

To note about this clonotype: The clone's antigen remains unknown. No base-level quality is on record; no much larger clone is a single base apart.

The run used an Illumina NovaSeq 6000. Synthesis of TCR cDNA relied on 5'RACE template switching, a step that introduced a universal primer site along with unique molecular identifiers. cDNA synthesis was primed from both the TCR alpha and TCR beta constant segments. Library amplification involved two PCR steps, and the second step added sample barcodes and sequencing adapters. Sequencing of libraries was done on Illumina HiSeq 2500 (2x100 bp) or NovaSeq (2x150 bp). The original pipeline was this. MIGEC was used to demultiplex reads and collapse the reads into UMI consensus sequences, and MiXCR was used for V(D)J alignment. Clonotypes responding to the vaccine were identified with edgeR on replicate PBMC samples, with the criteria of FDR below 0.01 and a log2 fold change above 5 up to day 15. Each bulk clonotype received a CD4 or CD8 identity based on whether the sequenced CD4 or CD8 repertoire contained that clonotype at higher abundance. TCRdb reanalyzed the raw reads on its own, using fastp at Q25 for trimming and MiXCR for clone calling, and kept in-frame beta chains. Identical CDR3 proteins give one entry, which carries the most common genes and DNA. These V and J calls are TCRdb output, not the study's own analysis. The sample table holds 400,000 to 450,000 distinct CDR3 sequences, of which roughly a sixth were seen once. Together, the top ten hold 18% of the sample.

Including cysteine and phenylalanine, the CDR3 has 14 amino acids. CDR3 DNA only is kept here, 42 bases in frame from base 1. V is reduced by 1 base and J by 6 bases, leaving a spacing of 12 bases between them. CDR1 and CDR2, looked up from the germline V gene (reference sequence), are SEHNR and FQNEAQ. What the authors observed across the whole study: After the booster, most of the clones that had expanded following primary vaccination were detected again (roughly 97% of CD4 and 85% to 90% of CD8), which suggests that memory was broadly maintained. A small fraction of clonotypes appeared in both the CD4 and CD8 compartments, likely as a result of convergent recombination. Compared with the primary T-cell response, the secondary T-cell response was weaker but faster, peaking on day 5 rather than day 15. Because only two donors were included in the study, the extent to which the findings can be generalized is limited. Computational filtering was required because FACS-sorted repertoires could contain abundant contaminating clonotypes from the bulk population.

The treatment or condition tag for this specimen amounts to: live attenuated yellow fever vaccine strain. At every blood-draw timepoint, two biological replicates of bulk PBMCs were collected. PBMCs were isolated from peripheral blood using a standard Ficoll-Paque protocol. RNA was extracted with TriZol from bulk PBMCs, CD4 and CD8 fractions, and dextramer-positive and dextramer-negative fractions. Recombination joined TRBV7-9 with TRBJ1-1, with TRBD1 perhaps the D gene, on 5 matching bases. Sequencing was performed on PBMCs, taken before the yellow fever booster vaccination. The sequence came from a man aged 18 to 29 who received the YFV17D yellow fever vaccine. The CDR3 amino acid sequence is: CASSLDRGSAEAFF. The DNA reads as follows: TGTGCCAGCAGCTTAGACCGGGGCTCGGCTGAAGCTTTCTTT.